This entry lists 13 T cell receptor beta chains sequenced from one sample in a study of post-analysis software for immune sequencing data (dated by TCRdb to between 2015 and 2016). For these TCRs, the target antigens are not known. The receptor library was made with PCR. TCRdb lists the instrument as Illumina HiSeq 2500. To reduce PCR and sequencing biases, unique molecular identifiers were built into the TCR beta cDNA libraries. TCRdb cleaned the public reads at Q25 with fastp, built clones with MiXCR and kept in-frame beta chains. Under each unique CDR3 protein, matching rows form one entry showing the most common genes and DNA. A total of about 260,000 distinct CDR3 sequences appear in this sample, 36% of them only once. The ten largest clones add up to approximately 4.6% of the sample. What the study reported, not specific to this receptor: Roughly 5 TRBV segments, including TRBV5-6, TRBV5-1 and TRBV20-1, were significantly more frequent in patients than controls.

Material: blood. Receptor source: a girl between 10 and 17 years old with multiple sclerosis.

This chain links TRBV13 with TRBJ1-1; D gene uncertain. CDR3 size: 14 residues. Per the germline V gene, CDR1 is PRHDT and CDR2 is FYEKMQ (reference sequence). V lost 4 bases, J lost 0 bases, and 9 bases lay in between. The CDR3 coding sequence is TGTGCCAGCAGCTGGGAAGCCGTGAACACTGAAGCTTTCTTT. It codes for CASSWEAVNTEAFF. Looking up the rest from reference TRBV13 and TRBJ1-1 gives the full variable domain: AAGVIQSPRHLIKEKRETATLKCYPIPRHDTVYWYQQGPGQDPQFLISFYEKMQSDKGSIPDRFSAQQFSDYHSELNMSSLELGDSALYFCASSWEAVNTEAFFGQGTRLTVV.

This clonotype showed up many times. This chain connects TRBV14 to TRBJ2-6, with 7 bases fitting TRBD1. Germline V gives CDR1 SGHDN, CDR2 FVKESK. The CDR3 sequence is 17 residues long. Unmatched junction bases numbered 6, after V lost 4 bases and J lost 0 bases. DNA for the CDR3: TGTGCCAGCAGCCCCGGACAGGTTCGCTCTGGGGCCAACGTCCTGACTTTC. This translates into CASSPGQVRSGANVLTF.

The CDR3 protein is CASSANSGDSDTQYF. The CDR3 DNA follows: TGTGCCAGCAGCGCGAATAGCGGGGACTCAGATACGCAGTATTTT. The gene calls are TRBV7-3 and TRBJ2-3, with TRBD2 identical over 8 bases. This CDR3 is built from 15 residues. V dropped 5 bases and J dropped 4; count of bases not matched to a gene: 8. Germline CDR1 and CDR2: SGHTA and FQGTGA. The entire variable domain, with the rest obtained from reference TRBV7-3 and TRBJ2-3, is as follows: GAGVSQTPSNKVTEKGKYVELRCDPISGHTALYWYRQSLGQGPEFLIYFQGTGAADDSGLPNDRFFAVRPEGSVSTLKIQRTERGDSAVYLCASSANSGDSDTQYFGPGTRLTVL.

This clonotype was seen ten or more times. The chain uses TRBV20-1 and TRBJ2-1, with 9 bases aligning to TRBD2. Germline CDR1 DFQATT, CDR2 SNEGSKA (reference sequence). The CDR3 length is 14 residues. Trimming cost V 3 bases and J 6 bases; bases outside gene matches: 6. The CDR3 region has the DNA TGCAGTGCTAGGGATAGCGGGGGTGTCAATGAGCAGTTCTTC. Translated: CSARDSGGVNEQFF.

This clonotype has ten or more counts. The gene calls are TRBV5-1 and TRBJ2-1; D is unclear. V was shortened by 4 bases and J by 2 bases, with 10 bases between the two germline ends. Per the germline V gene, CDR1 is SGHRS and CDR2 is YFSETQ. The CDR3 contains 14 residues. For the CDR3, the DNA is TGCGCCAGCAGCCCCGGAGTCGCCTACAATGAGCAGTTCTTC. Its translation: CASSPGVAYNEQFF.

This clonotype showed up many times. V is TRBV15 and J is TRBJ1-4; a possible D gene is TRBD1 (6 bases). V was cut by 0 bases and J by 7 bases, with 9 bases left in between. This CDR3 is built from 14 residues. CDR1 LNHNV and CDR2 YYDKDF come from the germline V gene (reference sequence). This chain's CDR3 is CATSREGGSEKLFF. As DNA, the CDR3 is TGTGCCACCAGCAGAGAAGGGGGGAGTGAAAAACTGTTTTTT.

This clonotype was seen repeatedly, ten times or more. The chain combines TRBV7-2 with TRBJ2-7; 10 bases map to TRBD2. Germline values: CDR1 SGHTA, CDR2 FQGNSA. The length of the CDR3 is 17 residues. The ends lost 1 base at V and 2 bases at J; junction bases unmatched: 8. This chain's CDR3 is CASSLGPLAGATYEQYF. The CDR3 coding sequence is TGTGCCAGCAGCTTAGGTCCCCTAGCGGGAGCGACCTACGAGCAGTACTTC.

This clonotype occurred many times. J is TRBJ2-3 and V is TRBV6-5; 11 nucleotides agree with TRBD2. The CDR3 is 16 residues long. Per germline, CDR1 MNHEY and CDR2 SVGAGI. V gave up 5 bases and J gave up 0 bases; unmatched junction bases: 4. The CDR3: CASSPGTSGSTDTQYF. DNA for the CDR3: TGTGCCAGCAGTCCGGGGACTAGCGGTAGCACAGATACGCAGTATTTT.

Many counts were recorded for this clonotype. CDR3 sequence reads: CASSLGAGLADNEQFF. The CDR3 DNA sequence: TGCGCCAGCAGCTTGGGCGCCGGACTAGCGGACAATGAGCAGTTCTTC. The chain employs TRBV5-1 and TRBJ2-1; 10 bases map to TRBD2. Trimming cost V 0 bases and J 5 bases; bases outside gene matches: 5. Germline V gene sequence: CDR1 SGHRS, CDR2 YFSETQ. This CDR3 region has 16 residues.

This clonotype was picked up many times. CDR3 region: CASSLDRFEAFF. CDR3 coding DNA: TGCGCCAGCAGCCTGGACAGGTTTGAAGCTTTCTTT. J is TRBJ1-1 and V is TRBV5-1, with 7 bases matching TRBD1. Germline-derived CDR1 and CDR2 are SGHRS and YFSETQ. The junction had 4 bases not matched to a gene; V was cut back by 4 bases and J by 7 bases. This CDR3 region has 12 residues.

In regard to this clonotype: A read error may explain this, as a much larger clone is one base away. The CDR3 reads CASSLAGGLRANVPTF. CDR3 sequence (DNA): TGTGCCAGCAGCTTAGCAGGAGGGTTGAGGGCCAACGTCCCGACTTTC. This chain connects TRBV7-2 to TRBJ2-6; TRBD2 is a possible D gene (6 bases). CDR1 SGHTA and CDR2 FQGNSA come from the germline V gene. CDR3 length: 16 amino acids.

This clonotype was seen many times. The chain employs TRBV20-1 and TRBJ2-1; D uncertain. The CDR3 has 15 amino acids. Trimming left V 4 bases short and J 0 bases short, with 13 bases between. Germline CDR1 reads DFQATT; CDR2 reads SNEGSKA (reference sequence). In nucleotides, the CDR3 is TGCAGTGCTAACAAAGTACAGAGCTCCTACAATGAGCAGTTCTTC. As protein: CSANKVQSSYNEQFF.

This clonotype was seen only once. A much larger clone is a single base away; this may be a read error. This chain connects TRBV12-3 or TRBV12-4 to TRBJ1-5; D remains ambiguous. The CDR3 consists of 14 residues. Here the CDR3 DNA reads TGTGCCAGCAGTTTCAAGGTTATGAATCAGCCCCGGCATTTT. It translates to CASSFKVMNQPRHF.